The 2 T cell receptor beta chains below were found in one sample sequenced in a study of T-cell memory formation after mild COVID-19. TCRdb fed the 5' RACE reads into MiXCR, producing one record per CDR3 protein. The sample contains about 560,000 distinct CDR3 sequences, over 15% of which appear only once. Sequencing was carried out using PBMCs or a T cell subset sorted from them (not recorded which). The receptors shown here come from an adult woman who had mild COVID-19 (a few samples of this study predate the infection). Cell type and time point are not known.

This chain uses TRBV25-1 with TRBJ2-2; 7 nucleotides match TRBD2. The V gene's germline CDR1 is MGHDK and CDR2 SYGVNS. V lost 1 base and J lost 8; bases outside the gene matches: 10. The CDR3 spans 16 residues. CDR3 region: CASSEFSLAAGGELFF. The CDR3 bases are TGTGCCAGCAGTGAATTCTCGCTAGCGGCTGGGGGGGAGCTGTTTTTT.

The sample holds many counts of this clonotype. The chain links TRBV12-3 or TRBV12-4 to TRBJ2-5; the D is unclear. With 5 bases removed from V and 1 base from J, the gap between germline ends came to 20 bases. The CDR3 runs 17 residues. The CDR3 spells CASSTPRHTPPQETQYF. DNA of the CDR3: TGTGCCAGCAGTACCCCCAGACACACACCTCCCCAAGAGACCCAGTACTTC.